The rows below give T cell receptor beta chains drawn from one sample of a study of blood T cell repertoires in COVID-19. TCRdb keeps only in-frame clones here, not all; method: immunoSEQ multiplex PCR. The sample includes roughly 250,000 clones, roughly four fifths of them seen just once. The sequenced material came from peripheral blood. These receptors originate from a man aged 45-65 years with active or convalescent COVID-19. Each CDR3 is given with its conserved first and last residue. D genes are given only for firm matches. Clone size is given for some rows only: seen once, a few or many times, or a class if the clone is expanded.

D gene: -
J gene: TRBJ1-5
V gene: TRBV19
clone size: -
CDR3 protein: CASSLMGQRDQPQHF
CDR3 DNA: TGTGCCAGTAGTCTCATGGGACAAAGGGATCAGCCCCAGCATTTT

D gene: -
J gene: TRBJ1-1
V gene: TRBV30
clone size: once
CDR3 protein: CAWSGTEGRAFF
CDR3 DNA: TGTGCCTGGAGTGGGACAGAGGGGCGCGCTTTCTTT

D gene: TRBD1
J gene: TRBJ2-5
V gene: TRBV9
clone size: once
CDR3 protein: CASSGGTGRETQYF
CDR3 DNA: TGTGCCAGCAGCGGAGGGACAGGGCGGGAGACCCAGTACTTC

D gene: -
J gene: TRBJ2-7
V gene: TRBV25-1
clone size: -
CDR3 protein: CASLGHVYEQYF
CDR3 DNA: TGTGCCAGCCTTGGACACGTCTACGAGCAGTACTTC

D gene: -
J gene: TRBJ2-2
V gene: TRBV12-1
clone size: -
CDR3 protein: CASSYRGRGGELFF
CDR3 DNA: TGTGCCAGCAGCTACAGGGGAAGGGGCGGGGAGCTGTTTTTT

D gene: -
J gene: TRBJ1-2
V gene: TRBV28
clone size: -
CDR3 protein: CASSTPGGQDGYTF
CDR3 DNA: TGTGCCAGCAGTACTCCTGGTGGGCAAGATGGCTACACCTTC

D gene: TRBD2
J gene: TRBJ2-1
V gene: TRBV24-1
clone size: -
CDR3 protein: CATSDSWGGYNEQFF
CDR3 DNA: TGTGCCACCAGTGATTCCTGGGGGGGCTACAATGAGCAGTTCTTC

D gene: TRBD1
J gene: TRBJ1-5
V gene: TRBV2
clone size: -
CDR3 protein: CASGAGGDQPQHF
CDR3 DNA: TGTGCCAGCGGGGCAGGGGGCGATCAGCCCCAGCATTTT

D gene: -
J gene: TRBJ1-5
V gene: TRBV3-1/TRBV3-2
clone size: -
CDR3 protein: CASSQGSGSSNQPQHF
CDR3 DNA: TGTGCCAGCAGCCAAGGAAGCGGGAGTAGCAATCAGCCCCAGCATTTT

D gene: -
J gene: TRBJ1-2
V gene: TRBV27
clone size: -
CDR3 protein: CASSFIQGTNYGYTF
CDR3 DNA: TGTGCCAGCAGTTTCATCCAGGGGACAAACTATGGCTACACCTTC

D gene: TRBD1
J gene: TRBJ1-5
V gene: TRBV2
clone size: -
CDR3 protein: CASSGDRGNQPQHF
CDR3 DNA: TGTGCCAGCAGTGGGGACAGGGGAAATCAGCCCCAGCATTTT

D gene: -
J gene: TRBJ1-3
V gene: TRBV9
clone size: -
CDR3 protein: CASSNTGSRGNTIYF
CDR3 DNA: TGTGCCAGCAGCAACACAGGGTCACGGGGAAACACCATATATTTT

D gene: -
J gene: TRBJ1-1
V gene: TRBV6-2/TRBV6-3
clone size: -
CDR3 protein: CASSPRYGTEAFF
CDR3 DNA: TGTGCCAGCAGCCCAAGGTACGGGACTGAAGCTTTCTTT

D gene: TRBD1
J gene: TRBJ2-3
V gene: TRBV6-5
clone size: -
CDR3 protein: CASRPGQNTDTQYF
CDR3 DNA: TGTGCCAGCAGACCGGGACAGAACACAGATACGCAGTATTTT

D gene: -
J gene: TRBJ1-1
V gene: TRBV28
clone size: -
CDR3 protein: CASSERIQGNTEAFF
CDR3 DNA: TGTGCCAGCAGCGAACGTATCCAGGGGAACACTGAAGCTTTCTTT

D gene: -
J gene: TRBJ1-1
V gene: TRBV30
clone size: -
CDR3 protein: CALGAGAFF
CDR3 DNA: TGTGCTTTGGGGGCGGGCGCTTTCTTT

D gene: -
J gene: TRBJ1-5
V gene: TRBV27
clone size: -
CDR3 protein: CASSSLYMGNQPQHF
CDR3 DNA: TGTGCCAGCAGTTCCCTGTACATGGGCAATCAGCCCCAGCATTTT

D gene: -
J gene: TRBJ2-3
V gene: TRBV7-3
clone size: -
CDR3 protein: CASSQGLGTDTQYF
CDR3 DNA: TGTGCCAGCAGCCAGGGCTTGGGCACAGATACGCAGTATTTT

D gene: TRBD2
J gene: TRBJ2-7
V gene: TRBV11-2
clone size: -
CDR3 protein: CASSASSGGAYEQYF
CDR3 DNA: TGTGCCAGCAGCGCCTCTAGCGGGGGGGCCTACGAGCAGTACTTC

D gene: -
J gene: TRBJ2-1
V gene: TRBV7-2
clone size: -
CDR3 protein: CASTYGGPNNEQFF
CDR3 DNA: TGTGCCAGCACCTACGGGGGGCCGAACAATGAGCAGTTCTTC

D gene: -
J gene: TRBJ1-6
V gene: TRBV6-6
clone size: -
CDR3 protein: CASSWGQGSPLHF
CDR3 DNA: TGTGCCAGCAGTTGGGGGCAGGGTTCACCCCTCCACTTT

D gene: -
J gene: TRBJ2-7
V gene: TRBV12-3/TRBV12-4
clone size: -
CDR3 protein: CASSFSGASQYF
CDR3 DNA: TGTGCCAGCAGTTTTTCAGGGGCGTCGCAGTACTTC